What follows describes a single T cell receptor beta chain. The antigen is unknown. The junction differs from germline at one of its ends, possibly a read error. Vbeta (60) and Jbeta (13) primers were used in the PCR. This table comes from immunoSEQ multiplex PCR, and its TCRdb copy is limited to in-frame clones, with some not included. The sample consists of some 140,000 clones, around 80% of them appearing once. This record comes from a study of cytomegalovirus exposure and HLA in healthy donors. The wider study: Early release data held some 79 million unique TCRs from HLA-typed donors.

This CDR3 comprises 16 residues. Germline lookup yields CDR1 SEHNR and CDR2 FQNEAQ (reference sequence). Study-level points and caveats: When analyzed later, a missense DCLRE1C variant was found to be linked to TCR beta V- and J-gene trimming. Many donors carried some public TCRs, although rarity characterized most TCR sequences. An Asian-associated ancestry cluster reportedly showed fewer N-insertions than the approximately 700-donor mean in a later analysis.

The sequenced sample consisted of PBMCs. The origin of this receptor is a man aged 35-49 years in good health and CMV-seropositive. This chain links TRBV7-9 with TRBJ1-6, with 8 bases that match TRBD1. The CDR3 DNA is TGTTCCAGCAGCTTCCCTCAGGGGGCAGGTAATTCACCCCTCCACTTT. The encoded protein is CSSSFPQGAGNSPLHF.